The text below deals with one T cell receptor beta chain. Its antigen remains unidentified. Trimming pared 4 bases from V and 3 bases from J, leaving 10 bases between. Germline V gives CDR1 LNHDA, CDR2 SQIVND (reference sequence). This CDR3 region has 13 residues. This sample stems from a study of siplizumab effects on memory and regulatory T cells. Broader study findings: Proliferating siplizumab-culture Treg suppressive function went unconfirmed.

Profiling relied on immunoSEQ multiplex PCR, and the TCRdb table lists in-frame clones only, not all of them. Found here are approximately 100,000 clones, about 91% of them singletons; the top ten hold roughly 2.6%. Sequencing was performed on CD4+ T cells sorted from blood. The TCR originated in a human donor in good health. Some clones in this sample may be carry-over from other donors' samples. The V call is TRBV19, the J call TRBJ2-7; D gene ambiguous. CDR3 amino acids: CASSRSHNYEQYF. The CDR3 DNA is TGTGCCAGTAGTAGGAGTCATAACTACGAGCAGTACTTC.